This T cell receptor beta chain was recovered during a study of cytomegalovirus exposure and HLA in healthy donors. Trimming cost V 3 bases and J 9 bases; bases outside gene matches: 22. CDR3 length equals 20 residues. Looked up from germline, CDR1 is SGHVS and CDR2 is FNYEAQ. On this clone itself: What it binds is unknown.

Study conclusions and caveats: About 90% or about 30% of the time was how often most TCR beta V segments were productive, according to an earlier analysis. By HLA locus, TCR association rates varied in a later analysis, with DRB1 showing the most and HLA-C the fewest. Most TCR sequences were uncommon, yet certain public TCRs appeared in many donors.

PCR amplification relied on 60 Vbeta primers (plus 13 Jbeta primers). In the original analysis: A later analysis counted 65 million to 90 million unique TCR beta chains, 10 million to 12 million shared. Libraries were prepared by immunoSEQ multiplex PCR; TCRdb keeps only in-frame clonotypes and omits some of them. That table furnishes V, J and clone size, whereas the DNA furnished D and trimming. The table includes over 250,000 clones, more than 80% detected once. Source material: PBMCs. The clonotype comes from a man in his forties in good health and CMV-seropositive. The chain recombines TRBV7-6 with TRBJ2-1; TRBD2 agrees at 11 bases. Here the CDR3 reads CASSFGALLAGGYSLGEQFF. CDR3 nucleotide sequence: TGTGCCAGCAGCTTTGGGGCCCTCCTAGCGGGAGGCTACTCCCTGGGTGAGCAGTTCTTC.